This is a list of T cell receptor beta chains from one sample in a study of shared clonotypes between healthy human individuals. Profiling relied on immunoSEQ multiplex PCR, and the TCRdb table lists in-frame clones only, not all of them. The data hold about 2 million clones, with around 95% observed a single time. Sequencing input: naive CD4+ T cells sorted from blood. The receptors were sampled from a man aged 18 to 30 in good health. Both conserved end residues are part of each CDR3. Fields, in order: clone size, J gene, V gene, D gene, CDR3 DNA, CDR3 protein. The D gene is left open where the match is weak. The size of a clone is reported for some rows only, either as once, few or many, or as a class for expanded clones.

once TRBJ1-6 TRBV27 TRBD1 TGTGCCAGCAGCCGGACAGGGGATCAGGCACCCCTCCACTTT CASSRTGDQAPLHF
. TRBJ1-6 TRBV30 . TGTGCCTGGAGTGCCCCAGGGACGACTTATAATTCACCCCTCCACTTT CAWSAPGTTYNSPLHF
. TRBJ2-2 TRBV6-5 . TGTGCCAGCAGATATGGCGTAAACACCGGGGAGCTGTTTTTT CASRYGVNTGELFF
. TRBJ2-3 TRBV6-5 . TGTGCCAGCCATCGGGGGGCCTCATCCACAGATACGCAGTATTTT CASHRGASSTDTQYF
. TRBJ1-1 TRBV18 . TGTGCCAGCTCTCCTGGGACATTGTACTCTGAAGCTTTCTTT CASSPGTLYSEAFF
. TRBJ2-3 TRBV5-4 . TGTGCCAGCAGCTCGGAGGCTTCTACAGATACGCAGTATTTT CASSSEASTDTQYF
. TRBJ1-1 TRBV30 . TGTGCCTGGAGCCGCGATTACGGGACTGTAAATTGGAACACTGAAGCTTTCTTT CAWSRDYGTVNWNTEAFF
once TRBJ1-6 TRBV10-3 . TGTGCCATCGCCGATGTCGGAGCCGATTCACCCCTCCACTTT CAIADVGADSPLHF
. TRBJ1-1 TRBV29-1 . TGCAGCGTTCTCGGGAGAATGAACACTGAAGCTTTCTTT CSVLGRMNTEAFF
. TRBJ2-3 TRBV6-4 . TGTGCCAGCAGCCTCGAGGGGGGTCAGAGTACGCAGTATTTT CASSLEGGQSTQYF
. TRBJ1-4 TRBV4-1 . TGCGCCAGCAGCCAAGTGATTGGGACCCTGTTTTTT CASSQVIGTLFF
. TRBJ1-2 TRBV6-5 . TGTGCCAGCGGATTTATTCAGGGTGCTGGCTACACCTTC CASGFIQGAGYTF
. TRBJ1-1 TRBV7-9 . TGTGCCAGCAGGTTAACAGGGAACGTGAACACTGAAGCTTTCTTT CASRLTGNVNTEAFF
. TRBJ2-3 TRBV7-2 . TGCGCCAGCAGCCCAGGGCCCCGGGGGGCCCGAGATACGCAGTATTTT CASSPGPRGARDTQYF
. TRBJ2-3 TRBV5-1 . TGCGCCAGCAGCTTGGAACAGGTTAAGCAGTATTTT CASSLEQVKQYF
. TRBJ1-1 TRBV6-4 . TGTGCCAGCAGTGAAAGGGGGGGAGGCACTGAAGCTTTCTTT CASSERGGGTEAFF
. TRBJ1-1 TRBV29-1 . TGCAGCGCTACGACAGAGACTGAAGCTTTCTTT CSATTETEAFF
. TRBJ1-2 TRBV9 . TGTGCCAGCAGCGTAACCGGGGAGTACTATGGCTACACCTTC CASSVTGEYYGYTF
once TRBJ1-1 TRBV5-1 . TGCGCCAGCAGCTTTAGAGGGGGCACTGAAGCTTTCTTT CASSFRGGTEAFF
. TRBJ1-5 TRBV18 . TGTGCCAGCTCACCATACGGAGACAGCAATCAGCCCCAGCATTTT CASSPYGDSNQPQHF
. TRBJ1-1 TRBV6-1 . TGTGCCAGCAGTCTAGGGGGGAAGGGGATTGAAGCTTTCTTT CASSLGGKGIEAFF
. TRBJ1-1 TRBV19 . TGTGCCAGTAGTCGAAGTCCGAACACTGAAGCTTTCTTT CASSRSPNTEAFF
. TRBJ1-4 TRBV5-1 . TGCGCCAGCAGGCCGGGTAGAACTAATGAAAAACTGTTTTTT CASRPGRTNEKLFF
. TRBJ2-7 TRBV27 TRBD2 TGTGCCAGCAGGACTAGCGGGAATACCTACGAGCAGTACTTC CASRTSGNTYEQYF
. TRBJ2-3 TRBV7-9 TRBD2 TGTGCCAGCAGCCCTAGCGGGGGGGATACGCAGTATTTT CASSPSGGDTQYF
. TRBJ1-5 TRBV6-1 . TGTGCCAGCAGTCGAGACAGAACTCTCAATCAGCCCCAGCATTTT CASSRDRTLNQPQHF
. TRBJ2-5 TRBV19 . TGTGCCAGTAGTATTGGGGTGAAAGAGACCCAGTACTTC CASSIGVKETQYF
. TRBJ1-4 TRBV4-1 . TGCGCCAGCAGCCAAGGACAGGTTAGGGAAAAACTGTTTTTT CASSQGQVREKLFF
. TRBJ2-1 TRBV11-2 TRBD2 TGTGCCAGCAGCCTGGGACTAGCGGGAGGGATATACTACAATGAGCAGTTCTTC CASSLGLAGGIYYNEQFF
. TRBJ1-2 TRBV25-1 TRBD1 TGTGCCAGCAGTGGATCATGGACAGGGGAAGCCGATGGCTACACCTTC CASSGSWTGEADGYTF
once TRBJ2-1 TRBV9 TRBD2 TGTGCCAGCAGCGTAGGGGAGGGCCGCTACAATGAGCAGTTCTTC CASSVGEGRYNEQFF
. TRBJ1-5 TRBV12-5 . TGTGCTAGTGGTTTGGTACTCAGCGATAGCAATCAGCCCCAGCATTTT CASGLVLSDSNQPQHF
. TRBJ2-7 TRBV7-8 . TGTGCCAGCAGCTTAGCCTGGGCAGGGGCCTACGAGCAGTACTTC CASSLAWAGAYEQYF
once TRBJ2-7 TRBV7-9 . TGTGCCAGCAGCTGGGTTCTAGGGGTTTCAACCGAGCAGTACTTC CASSWVLGVSTEQYF
. TRBJ2-3 TRBV9 . TGTGCCAGCAGCGTAGACCCGAAAGGCGCAGATACGCAGTATTTT CASSVDPKGADTQYF
. TRBJ1-1 TRBV12-1 . TGTGCCAGCAGCCCCGACAGGGGCCGGACTGAAGCTTTCTTT CASSPDRGRTEAFF
. TRBJ2-2 TRBV6-6 . TGTGCCAGCAGACCTTTGCGGACCGGGGAGCTGTTTTTT CASRPLRTGELFF
. TRBJ2-3 TRBV5-4 . TGTGCCAGCAGCTTGGGGTCCGCCACAGATACGCAGTATTTT CASSLGSATDTQYF
once TRBJ2-5 TRBV2 . TGTGCCAGCACCCGAAAGGAAGGAGGGAGAAAGACCCAGTACTTC CASTRKEGGRKTQYF
. TRBJ2-1 TRBV6-6 . TGTGCCAGCAGTTCCTCCCAGGGGCGATACAATGAGCAGTTCTTC CASSSSQGRYNEQFF
. TRBJ1-1 TRBV6-5 TRBD1 TGTGCCAGCAGTCGAACAGGGGTCCGCTACACTGAAGCTTTCTTT CASSRTGVRYTEAFF
. TRBJ1-4 TRBV5-1 . TGCGCCAGCAGCTCTGACAGGATTGGTGAAAAACTGTTTTTT CASSSDRIGEKLFF